The clone carrying this T cell receptor beta chain was counted between two and nine times. Antigen specificity is unknown. These data come from a study of T cells after yellow fever vaccination. Study findings and constraints: Repertoires sorted by FACS could include abundant clonotypes that are contaminants from the bulk population. Post-booster repertoires contained most primary-vaccination clones again (approximately 95% CD4, 85% to 90% CD8).

The junction had 4 bases not matched to a gene; V was cut back by 8 bases and J by 4 bases. The CDR3 is 13 amino acids. Looked up from germline, CDR1 is SGHAT and CDR2 is FQNNGV. The authors made TCR cDNA by 5'RACE template switching, adding a universal primer site and UMIs. Via MiXCR, TCRdb re-called the 5' RACE reads, giving one row per CDR3 protein. The data show some 340,000 distinct CDR3 sequences, approximately 11% seen once. V is TRBV11-2 and J is TRBJ2-5, with TRBD2 matching 10 bases. This clonotype was sampled from a man aged 18 to 29 who received the YFV17D yellow fever vaccine. The material sequenced was CD4+ T cells sorted from PBMCs, taken 45 days after the yellow fever booster vaccination. The CDR3 bases are TGTGCCAGCGCTCTAGCGGGGGTAGAGACCCAGTACTTC. Protein: CASALAGVETQYF.